This T cell receptor beta chain derives from a study of blood T cell repertoires in COVID-19. Study background: There were acute and convalescent COVID-19 samples, and they came from the United States, Italy and Spain.

Method: immunoSEQ multiplex PCR; TCRdb's copy keeps in-frame clones and lacks some. The table includes about 210,000 clones, 81% detected once. The CDR3 is made up of 15 amino acids. V trimming: 4 bases; J trimming: 1 base; junction bases outside the gene matches: 6. Germline CDR1 SGHDT, CDR2 YYEEEE. This chain links TRBV5-6 with TRBJ2-5, with 8 bases aligning to TRBD2. The sample comprised PBMCs or T cells enriched from blood (not recorded which). This sequence originates from a woman in her forties or fifties with acute COVID-19. Here the CDR3 reads CASSRRGVPQETQYF. CDR3 bases: TGTGCCAGCAGCCGGCGGGGGGTGCCCCAAGAGACCCAGTACTTC.